The 5 T cell receptor beta chains given below trace back to one sample, sequenced in a study of cytomegalovirus exposure and HLA in healthy donors. Primers: 60 Vbeta forward and 13 Jbeta reverse. Only in-frame clones appear in the TCRdb table, and some are missing; sequencing was by immunoSEQ multiplex PCR. Its table records around 140,000 clones. Sequenced sample: PBMCs. Receptors originate from a male donor in good health and CMV-seronegative.

The chain is built from TRBV2 and TRBJ2-3; D gene unclear. The CDR3 has 11 amino acids. Trimming removed 6 bases from V and 5 bases from J, with 6 bases in between. Germline CDR1 and CDR2: SNHLY and FYNNEI. CDR3 coding DNA: TGTGCCAGCAGATTCCTAGATACGCAGTATTTT. Protein: CASRFLDTQYF. Drawing the rest from reference TRBV2 and TRBJ2-3, the complete variable domain is EPEVTQTPSHQVTQMGQEVILRCVPISNHLYFYWYRQILGQKVEFLVSFYNNEISEKSEIFDDQFSVERPDGSNFTLKIRSTKLEDSAMYFCASRFLDTQYFGPGTRLTVL.

The genes are TRBV5-6 and TRBJ1-3; D possibly corresponds to TRBD1 (5 bases). Germline CDR1 is SGHDT and CDR2 is YYEEEE. Trimming stripped 4 bases from V and 2 bases from J, with 16 bases between. The CDR3 consists of 16 residues. The CDR3 protein is CASSLPGGAAGNTIYF. DNA of the CDR3: TGTGCCAGCAGCCTCCCGGGAGGGGCGGCTGGAAACACCATATATTTT.

CDR3 coding DNA: TGTGCCAGTAGTATAGGGGGCGAGTCTGAAGCTTTCTTT. Amino acid sequence: CASSIGGESEAFF. The chain recombines TRBV19 with TRBJ1-1; a weak D match, TRBD1 (5 bases). Deletions cut 1 base from V and 6 bases from J, with 9 bases between. Germline V gives CDR1 LNHDA, CDR2 SQIVND (reference sequence). The CDR3 sequence is 13 residues long.

The rearrangement uses TRBV5-1 and TRBJ1-6; possible D gene TRBD1, 5 bases. The CDR3 covers 15 residues. V was clipped by 2 bases and J by 8 bases, with 14 bases between them. Germline V gives CDR1 SGHRS, CDR2 YFSETQ. The CDR3 DNA reads TGCGCCAGCAGCTTCGGGGGTGTGGTGGATTCACCCCTCCACTTT. Protein product: CASSFGGVVDSPLHF.

The rearrangement joins TRBV29-1 to TRBJ1-1; 7 bases agree with TRBD1. Germline lookup yields CDR1 SQVTM and CDR2 ANQGSEA. After removal of 7 bases from V and 10 bases from J, the junction contained 6 bases not matched to a gene. CDR3 length: 10 residues. DNA of the CDR3: TGCAGCGGGATGGACAGGAGAGCTTTCTTT. Translated, it gives CSGMDRRAFF.